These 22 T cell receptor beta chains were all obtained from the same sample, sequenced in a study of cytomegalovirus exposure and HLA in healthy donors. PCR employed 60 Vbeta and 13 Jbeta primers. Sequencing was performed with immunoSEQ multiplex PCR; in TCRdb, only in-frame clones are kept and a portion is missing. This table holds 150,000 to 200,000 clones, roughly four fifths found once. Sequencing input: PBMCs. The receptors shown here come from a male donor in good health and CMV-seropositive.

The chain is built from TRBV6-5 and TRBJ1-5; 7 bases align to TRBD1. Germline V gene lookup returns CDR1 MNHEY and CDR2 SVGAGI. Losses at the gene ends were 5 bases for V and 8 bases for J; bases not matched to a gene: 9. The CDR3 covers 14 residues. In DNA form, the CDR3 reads TGTGCCAGCAGTAGGGGACAGTCCTTGGAGCCCCAGCATTTT. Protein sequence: CASSRGQSLEPQHF.

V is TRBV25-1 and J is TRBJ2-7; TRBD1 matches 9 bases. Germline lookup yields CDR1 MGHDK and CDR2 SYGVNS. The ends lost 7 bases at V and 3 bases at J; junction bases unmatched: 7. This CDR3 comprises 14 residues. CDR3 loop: CASTPGQGLYEQYF. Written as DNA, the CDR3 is TGTGCCAGCACTCCGGGACAGGGCCTCTACGAGCAGTACTTC.

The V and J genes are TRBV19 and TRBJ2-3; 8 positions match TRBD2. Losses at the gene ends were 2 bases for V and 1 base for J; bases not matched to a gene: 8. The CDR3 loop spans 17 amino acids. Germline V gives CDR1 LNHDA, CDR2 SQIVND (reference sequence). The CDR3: CASSIRVAGLRTDTQYF. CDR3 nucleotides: TGTGCCAGTAGTATAAGAGTAGCGGGACTCCGCACAGATACGCAGTATTTT. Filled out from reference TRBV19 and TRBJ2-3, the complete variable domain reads DGGITQSPKYLFRKEGQNVTLSCEQNLNHDAMYWYRQDPGQGLRLIYYSQIVNDFQKGDIAEGYSVSREKKESFPLTVTSAQKNPTAFYLCASSIRVAGLRTDTQYFGPGTRLTVL.

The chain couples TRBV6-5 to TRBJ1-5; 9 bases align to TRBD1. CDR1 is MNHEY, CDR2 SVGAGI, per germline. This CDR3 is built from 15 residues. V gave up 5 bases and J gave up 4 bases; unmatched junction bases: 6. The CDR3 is CASSPFDRGNQPQHF. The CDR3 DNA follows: TGTGCCAGCAGTCCATTTGACAGGGGGAATCAGCCCCAGCATTTT.

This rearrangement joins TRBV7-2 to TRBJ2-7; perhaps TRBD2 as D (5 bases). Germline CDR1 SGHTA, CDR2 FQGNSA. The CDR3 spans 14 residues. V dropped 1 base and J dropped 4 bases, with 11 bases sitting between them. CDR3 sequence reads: CASSLVEGSYEQYF. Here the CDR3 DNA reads TGTGCCAGCAGCTTAGTCGAGGGCAGTTACGAGCAGTACTTC.

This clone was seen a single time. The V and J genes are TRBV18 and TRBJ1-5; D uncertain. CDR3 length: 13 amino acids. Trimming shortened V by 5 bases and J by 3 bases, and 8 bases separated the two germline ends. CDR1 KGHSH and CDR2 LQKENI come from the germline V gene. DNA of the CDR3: TGTGCCAGCTCAATCAGTCTCAATCAGCCCCAGCATTTT. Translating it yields CASSISLNQPQHF.

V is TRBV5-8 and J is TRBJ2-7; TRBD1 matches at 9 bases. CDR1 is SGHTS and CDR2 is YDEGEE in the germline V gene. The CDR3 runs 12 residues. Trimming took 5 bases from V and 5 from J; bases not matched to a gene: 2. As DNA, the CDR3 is TGTGCCAGCAGGAACAGGGGGCACGAGCAGTACTTC. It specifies CASRNRGHEQYF. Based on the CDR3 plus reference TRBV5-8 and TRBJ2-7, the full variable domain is EAGVTQSPTHLIKTRGQQATLRCSPISGHTSVYWYQQALGLGLQFLLWYDEGEERNRGNFPPRFSGRQFPNYSSELNVNALELEDSALYLCASRNRGHEQYFGPGTRLTVT.

The CDR3 loop is CASSPSTGQKAQPQHF. CDR3 in DNA: TGTGCCAGCTCACCATCAACTGGACAGAAAGCTCAGCCCCAGCATTTT. The chain joins TRBV18 to TRBJ1-5, with a weak D call TRBD1 (6 bases). With 2 bases removed from V and 6 bases from J, the gap between germline ends came to 17 bases. Germline CDR1 reads KGHSH; CDR2 reads LQKENI. The CDR3 is 16 residues long.

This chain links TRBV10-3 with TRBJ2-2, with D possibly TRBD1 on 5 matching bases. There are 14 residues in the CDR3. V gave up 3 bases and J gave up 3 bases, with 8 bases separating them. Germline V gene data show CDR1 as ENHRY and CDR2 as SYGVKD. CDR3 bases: TGTGCCATCAGTGACAGGGCTGACACCGGGGAGCTGTTTTTT. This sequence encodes CAISDRADTGELFF.

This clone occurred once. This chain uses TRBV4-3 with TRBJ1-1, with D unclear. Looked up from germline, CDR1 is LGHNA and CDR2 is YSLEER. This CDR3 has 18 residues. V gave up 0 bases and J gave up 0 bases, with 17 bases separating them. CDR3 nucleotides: TGCGCCAGCAGCCAAGAAGCGCGCGGGCAGTCCATGAACACTGAAGCTTTCTTT. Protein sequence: CASSQEARGQSMNTEAFF.

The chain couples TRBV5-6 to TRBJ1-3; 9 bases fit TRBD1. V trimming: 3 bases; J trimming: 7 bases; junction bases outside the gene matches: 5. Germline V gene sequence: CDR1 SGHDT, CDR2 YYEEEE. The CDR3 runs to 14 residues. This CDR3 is CASSWGQGRNTIYF. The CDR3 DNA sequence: TGTGCCAGCAGCTGGGGACAGGGTCGCAACACCATATATTTT.

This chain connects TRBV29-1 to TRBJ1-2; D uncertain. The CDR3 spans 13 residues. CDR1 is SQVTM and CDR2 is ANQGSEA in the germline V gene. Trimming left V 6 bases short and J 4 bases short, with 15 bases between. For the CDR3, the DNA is TGCAGCGTCCGGTATCAGGCCGGCTATGGCTACACCTTC. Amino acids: CSVRYQAGYGYTF.

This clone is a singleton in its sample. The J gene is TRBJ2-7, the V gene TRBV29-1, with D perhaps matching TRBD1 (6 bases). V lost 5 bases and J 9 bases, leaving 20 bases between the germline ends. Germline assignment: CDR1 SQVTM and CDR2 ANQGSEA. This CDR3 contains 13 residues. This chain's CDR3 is CSVYLRQVFGQYF. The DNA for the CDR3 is TGCAGCGTTTACCTACGACAGGTTTTCGGGCAGTACTTC.

CDR3: CASSYQTGATEAFF. The CDR3 DNA reads TGTGCCAGCAGTTACCAGACAGGGGCCACTGAAGCTTTCTTT. The gene calls are TRBV6-5 and TRBJ1-1, with 8 bases matching TRBD1. Germline CDR1 reads MNHEY; CDR2 reads SVGAGI. V lost 2 bases, J lost 4 bases, and 3 bases stayed unmatched. The CDR3 has 14 residues.

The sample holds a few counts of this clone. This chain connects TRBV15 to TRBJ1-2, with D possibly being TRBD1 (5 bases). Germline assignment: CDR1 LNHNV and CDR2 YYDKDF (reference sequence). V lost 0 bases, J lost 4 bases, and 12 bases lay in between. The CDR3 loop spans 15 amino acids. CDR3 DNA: TGTGCCACCAGCAGAGACCAACAGGCTACCTATGGCTACACCTTC. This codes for CATSRDQQATYGYTF.

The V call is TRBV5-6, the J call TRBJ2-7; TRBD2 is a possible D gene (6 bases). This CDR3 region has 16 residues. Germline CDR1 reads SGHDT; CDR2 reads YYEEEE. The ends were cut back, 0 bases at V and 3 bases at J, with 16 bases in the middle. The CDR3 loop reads CASSLAGAEGLYEQYF. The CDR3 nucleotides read TGTGCCAGCAGCTTGGCTGGGGCGGAGGGGCTCTACGAGCAGTACTTC.

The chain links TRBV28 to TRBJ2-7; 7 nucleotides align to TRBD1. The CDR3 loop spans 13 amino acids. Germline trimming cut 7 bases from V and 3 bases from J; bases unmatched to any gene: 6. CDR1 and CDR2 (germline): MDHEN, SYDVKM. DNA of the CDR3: TGTGCCAGCAACCCGGGACAGTACTACGAGCAGTACTTC. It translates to CASNPGQYYEQYF.

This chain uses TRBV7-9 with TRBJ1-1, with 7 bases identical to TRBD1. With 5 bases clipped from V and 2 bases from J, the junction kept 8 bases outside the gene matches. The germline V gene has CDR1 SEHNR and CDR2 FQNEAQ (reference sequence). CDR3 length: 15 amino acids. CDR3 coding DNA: TGTGCCAGCAGCCAAAAGGGGGACAGTAACACTGAAGCTTTCTTT. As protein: CASSQKGDSNTEAFF.

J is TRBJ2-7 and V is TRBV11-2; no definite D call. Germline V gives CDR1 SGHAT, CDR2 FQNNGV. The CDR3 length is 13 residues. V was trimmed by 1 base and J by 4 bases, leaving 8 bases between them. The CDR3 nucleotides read TGTGCCAGCAGCTTAGGCCGGTTGTACGAGCAGTACTTC. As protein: CASSLGRLYEQYF. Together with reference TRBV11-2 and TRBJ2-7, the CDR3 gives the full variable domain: EAGVAQSPRYKIIEKRQSVAFWCNPISGHATLYWYQQILGQGPKLLIQFQNNGVVDDSQLPKDRFSAERLKGVDSTLKIQPAKLEDSAVYLCASSLGRLYEQYFGPGTRLTVT.

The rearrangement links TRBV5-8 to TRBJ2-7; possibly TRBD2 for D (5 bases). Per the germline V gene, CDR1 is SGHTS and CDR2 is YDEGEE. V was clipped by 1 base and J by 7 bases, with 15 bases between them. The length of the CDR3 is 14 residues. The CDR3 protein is CASSLSSLPGEQYF. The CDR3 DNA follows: TGTGCCAGCAGCTTGTCTTCCCTGCCGGGGGAGCAGTACTTC.

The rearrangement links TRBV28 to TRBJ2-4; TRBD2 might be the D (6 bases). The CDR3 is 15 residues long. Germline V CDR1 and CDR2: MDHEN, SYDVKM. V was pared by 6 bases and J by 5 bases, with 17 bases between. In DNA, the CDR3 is TGTGCCAGCAGCCAAGGCGGGACCGCAGAAAACATTCAGTACTTC. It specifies CASSQGGTAENIQYF.

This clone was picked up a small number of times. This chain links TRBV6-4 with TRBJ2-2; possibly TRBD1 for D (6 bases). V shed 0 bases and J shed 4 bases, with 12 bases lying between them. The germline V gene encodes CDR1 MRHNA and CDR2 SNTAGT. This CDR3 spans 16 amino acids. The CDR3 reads CASSDSRDTSTGELFF. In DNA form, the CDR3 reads TGTGCCAGCAGTGACTCCCGGGACACCTCCACCGGGGAGCTGTTTTTT.